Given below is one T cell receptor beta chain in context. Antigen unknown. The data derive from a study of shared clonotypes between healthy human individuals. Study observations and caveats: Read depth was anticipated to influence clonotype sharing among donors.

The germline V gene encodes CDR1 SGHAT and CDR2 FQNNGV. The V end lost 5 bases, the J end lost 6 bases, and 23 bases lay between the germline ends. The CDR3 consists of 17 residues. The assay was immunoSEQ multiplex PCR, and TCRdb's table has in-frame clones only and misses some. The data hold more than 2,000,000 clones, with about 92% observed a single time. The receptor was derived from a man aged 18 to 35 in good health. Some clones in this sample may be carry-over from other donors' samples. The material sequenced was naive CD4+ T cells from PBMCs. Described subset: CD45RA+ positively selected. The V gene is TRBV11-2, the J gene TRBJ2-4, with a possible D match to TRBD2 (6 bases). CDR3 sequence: CASSRGGGRTSGNIQYF. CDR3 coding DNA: TGTGCCAGCAGCCGCGGCGGAGGGCGGACATCAGGAAACATTCAGTACTTC.